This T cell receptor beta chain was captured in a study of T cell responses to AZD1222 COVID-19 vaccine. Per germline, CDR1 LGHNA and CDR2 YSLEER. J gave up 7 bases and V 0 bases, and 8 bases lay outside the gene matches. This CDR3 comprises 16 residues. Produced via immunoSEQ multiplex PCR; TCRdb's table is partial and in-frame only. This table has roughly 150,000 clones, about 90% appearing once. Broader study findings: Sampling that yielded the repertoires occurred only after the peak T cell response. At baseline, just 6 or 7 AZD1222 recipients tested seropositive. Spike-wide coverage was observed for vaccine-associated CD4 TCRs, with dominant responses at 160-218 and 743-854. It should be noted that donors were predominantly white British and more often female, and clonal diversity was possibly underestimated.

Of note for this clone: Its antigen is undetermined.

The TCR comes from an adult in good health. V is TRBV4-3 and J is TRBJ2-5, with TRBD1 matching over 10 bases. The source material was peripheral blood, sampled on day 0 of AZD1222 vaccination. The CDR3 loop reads CASSQDLRQGAGTQYF. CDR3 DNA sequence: TGCGCCAGCAGCCAAGATCTTAGACAGGGGGCCGGGACCCAGTACTTC.